The 26 T cell receptor beta chains presented below share a single source sample, sequenced in a study of blood T cell repertoires in COVID-19. The data were produced by immunoSEQ multiplex PCR, yet TCRdb's version contains in-frame clones alone and is incomplete. The sample consists of some 170,000 clones, more than 80% of them appearing once. The sequencing sample was made of peripheral blood. The receptors derive from a woman in her fifties or sixties with acute or convalescent COVID-19.

V and J are TRBV7-9 and TRBJ1-1, with D hard to call. The germline V gene encodes CDR1 SEHNR and CDR2 FQNEAQ (reference sequence). This CDR3 contains 13 residues. The V and J ends lost 7 bases and 3 bases respectively, with 12 bases between them. DNA of the CDR3: TGTGCCAGCACCCTTGGGCCTTACACTGAAGCTTTCTTT. It specifies CASTLGPYTEAFF.

This clone came up once. The chain carries TRBV5-1 and TRBJ1-1, with 7 bases identical to TRBD1. V gave up 3 bases and J gave up 4 bases; unmatched junction bases: 9. CDR3 length equals 15 residues. Per germline, CDR1 SGHRS and CDR2 YFSETQ. DNA for the CDR3: TGCGCCAGCAGCTGGGACAGCTCGACCAGCACTGAAGCTTTCTTT. Amino acids: CASSWDSSTSTEAFF. The full variable domain, in which reference TRBV5-1 and TRBJ1-1 provide the parts outside the CDR3, is KAGVTQTPRYLIKTRGQQVTLSCSPISGHRSVSWYQQTPGQGLQFLFEYFSETQRNKGNFPGRFSGRQFSNSRSEMNVSTLELGDSALYLCASSWDSSTSTEAFFGQGTRLTVV.

CDR3 DNA: TGTGCCAGCAGCTTAGCAGCGGGAGTCAATGAGCAGTTCTTC. The encoded protein is CASSLAAGVNEQFF. V gene TRBV7-2 combines with J gene TRBJ2-1; TRBD2 matches 8 bases. The germline gives CDR1 SGHTA, CDR2 FQGNSA. The V segment lost 0 bases and the J segment 6 bases; nucleotides outside the gene matches: 1. The CDR3 loop spans 14 amino acids.

V usage is TRBV2 and J usage is TRBJ1-6; 7 positions agree with TRBD1. Germline values: CDR1 SNHLY, CDR2 FYNNEI. With V trimmed by 6 bases and J by 5 bases, 1 base remained unmatched. This CDR3 is 13 amino acids long. The CDR3 sequence is CASRGQNNSPLHF. The CDR3 nucleotides read TGTGCCAGCAGGGGACAGAATAATTCACCCCTCCACTTT.

This chain connects TRBV6-5 to TRBJ2-2, with a possible D match to TRBD1 (5 bases). Trimming took off 0 bases at V and 0 bases at J, with 8 bases between the two ends. Germline CDR1 and CDR2: MNHEY and SVGAGI. The CDR3 has 16 residues. The CDR3 spells CASSYSVRANTGELFF. For the CDR3, the DNA is TGTGCCAGCAGTTACTCTGTCAGGGCGAACACCGGGGAGCTGTTTTTT.

This clone appeared a single time. The V and J genes are TRBV7-9 and TRBJ1-1, with a possible D match to TRBD1 (5 bases). The CDR3 is 13 amino acids. V was clipped by 4 bases and J by 8 bases, with 14 bases between them. Germline values: CDR1 SEHNR, CDR2 FQNEAQ (reference sequence). This CDR3 is CASSSDRRGEAFF. CDR3 nucleotides: TGTGCCAGCAGCTCGGACCGTCGGGGGGAAGCTTTCTTT.

V usage is TRBV24-1 and J usage is TRBJ2-3; tentatively, D is TRBD1 (5 bases). V shed 4 bases and J shed 1 base, with 11 bases lying between them. The CDR3 is 15 amino acids. Germline V lookup: CDR1 KGHDR, CDR2 SFDVKD. CDR3 bases: TGTGCCACCAGTGACGTCACCAGGGGCACAGATACGCAGTATTTT. Translated, it gives CATSDVTRGTDTQYF.

The J gene is TRBJ2-1, the V gene TRBV6-6, with 11 bases aligning to TRBD2. Per the germline V gene, CDR1 is MNHNY and CDR2 is SVGAGI (reference sequence). Trimming took 5 bases from V and 1 from J; bases not matched to a gene: 19. This CDR3 spans 21 amino acids. Here the CDR3 DNA reads TGTGCCAGCAGTCTAGCAATAAATCTAGCGGGAGGCCACAAATCCTACAATGAGCAGTTCTTC. This encodes CASSLAINLAGGHKSYNEQFF.

This clone was counted a single time. This chain uses TRBV18 with TRBJ1-5, with D tentatively TRBD1 (6 bases). The CDR3 is made up of 13 amino acids. V lost 3 bases to trimming and J lost 5 bases, with 8 bases between them. CDR1 and CDR2 (germline): KGHSH, LQKENI. The CDR3 sequence: CASSPRQDQPQHF. The CDR3 DNA sequence: TGTGCCAGCTCACCCCGACAGGATCAGCCCCAGCATTTT.

The chain couples TRBV5-4 to TRBJ1-5; weak D call: TRBD1 (5 bases). The germline gives CDR1 SGHNT, CDR2 YYREEE (reference sequence). The CDR3 has 14 residues. Trimming took off 2 bases at V and 5 bases at J, with 11 bases between the two ends. In DNA, the CDR3 is TGTGCCAGCAGCTTTGGACACCTTTATCAGCCCCAGCATTTT. It specifies CASSFGHLYQPQHF.

This chain links TRBV29-1 with TRBJ2-7, with 8 nucleotides matching TRBD2. CDR1 and CDR2 (germline): SQVTM, ANQGSEA. There are 14 residues in the CDR3. V was pared by 5 bases and J by 0 bases, with 6 bases of the junction left unmatched. The DNA of the CDR3 is TGCAGCGTTAAAGGGACTAGGAGCTCCTACGAGCAGTACTTC. The encoded protein is CSVKGTRSSYEQYF.

The chain combines TRBV6-5 with TRBJ2-2, with 9 bases that match TRBD2. J gave up 4 bases and V 7 bases, and 7 bases lay outside the gene matches. The CDR3 is 15 amino acids. Germline loops: CDR1 MNHEY, CDR2 SVGAGI. CDR3 sequence reads: CASNPRTSATGELFF. The CDR3 coding sequence is TGTGCCAGCAACCCAAGGACTAGCGCCACCGGGGAGCTGTTTTTT.

The V gene is TRBV28, the J gene TRBJ2-2; TRBD2 matches 7 bases. V gave up 8 bases and J gave up 5 bases; unmatched junction bases: 5. This CDR3 comprises 13 residues. Germline CDR1 MDHEN, CDR2 SYDVKM. The chain's CDR3 is CASHWGGTGELFF. CDR3 bases: TGTGCCAGCCATTGGGGGGGGACCGGGGAGCTGTTTTTT.

V and J are TRBV10-2 and TRBJ1-1, with 9 bases that match TRBD1. The V gene's germline CDR1 is WSHSY and CDR2 SAAADI. The ends lost 9 bases at V and 0 bases at J; junction bases unmatched: 5. This CDR3 is built from 14 residues. The CDR3 is CASTTGGLNTEAFF. In DNA form, the CDR3 reads TGCGCCAGTACGACAGGGGGGCTGAACACTGAAGCTTTCTTT.

This chain uses TRBV2 with TRBJ2-1; 7 nucleotides match TRBD2. V trimming: 5 bases; J trimming: 12 bases; junction bases outside the gene matches: 4. The length of the CDR3 is 11 residues. Per the germline V gene, CDR1 is SNHLY and CDR2 is FYNNEI. The CDR3: CASSRTSGQFF. The DNA for the CDR3 is TGTGCCAGCAGTCGGACTAGTGGGCAGTTCTTC.

V is TRBV28 and J is TRBJ2-7, with D perhaps TRBD1 (5 bases). This CDR3 is 14 amino acids long. CDR1 MDHEN and CDR2 SYDVKM come from the germline V gene. V lost 6 bases, J lost 5 bases, and 17 bases lay in between. The CDR3 DNA is TGTGCCAGCAGCCTCAGTGGCAGGGCTGACGAGCAGTACTTC. Its protein is CASSLSGRADEQYF.

This clone was found once. This chain joins TRBV28 and TRBJ1-6; 11 bases are a match to TRBD1. Germline lookup yields CDR1 MDHEN and CDR2 SYDVKM. V lost 6 bases to trimming and J lost 9 bases; unmatched junction nucleotides: 7. This CDR3 comprises 15 residues. CDR3 sequence: CASSSGTGGPSPLHF. CDR3 nucleotides: TGTGCCAGCAGCTCCGGGACAGGGGGGCCTTCACCCCTCCACTTT.

This clone was counted between two and nine times. This chain uses TRBV28 with TRBJ2-1, with D perhaps TRBD2 (6 bases). The V gene lost 7 bases and the J gene lost 10 bases, with 17 bases spanning the gap. Germline V lookup: CDR1 MDHEN, CDR2 SYDVKM. The CDR3 loop spans 13 amino acids. The CDR3 region is CASNRDSLREQFF. CDR3 bases: TGTGCCAGCAACCGGGACTCCCTTCGAGAGCAGTTCTTC.

The V gene is TRBV3-1 (or the pseudogene TRBV3-2), the J gene TRBJ2-5; 10 positions match TRBD2. The CDR3 runs 15 residues. Germline V gives CDR1 LGHDT, CDR2 YNNKEL (reference sequence). The V and J ends lost 3 bases and 2 bases, in that order; junction bases with no gene match: 3. This CDR3 is CASSQGLAPQETQYF. The CDR3 DNA sequence: TGTGCCAGCAGCCAGGGACTAGCGCCACAAGAGACCCAGTACTTC.

The chain has TRBV2 and TRBJ1-1, with a possible D match to TRBD1 (6 bases). V lost 8 bases to trimming and J lost 0 bases, with 13 bases between them. The CDR3 extends over 14 amino acids. Germline V lookup: CDR1 SNHLY, CDR2 FYNNEI. CDR3 sequence reads: CASDRSPMNTEAFF. The CDR3 DNA sequence: TGTGCCAGCGACAGGAGTCCTATGAACACTGAAGCTTTCTTT.

The chain carries TRBV18 and TRBJ2-1, with 8 bases aligning to TRBD2. V was pared by 1 base and J by 4 bases, with 6 bases of the junction left unmatched. The CDR3 length is 16 residues. The germline V gene has CDR1 KGHSH and CDR2 LQKENI. CDR3 DNA: TGTGCCAGCTCACCACTTACGGGAGGGCTTTACAATGAGCAGTTCTTC. Its protein product is CASSPLTGGLYNEQFF.

The chain employs TRBV7-9 and TRBJ1-1, with D possibly matching TRBD1 (5 bases). CDR3 length equals 12 residues. In germline, CDR1 is SEHNR, CDR2 FQNEAQ (reference sequence). V was clipped by 6 bases and J by 5 bases, with 10 bases between them. CDR3 loop: CASSMGGTEAFF. In DNA, the CDR3 is TGTGCCAGCAGTATGGGGGGGACTGAAGCTTTCTTT.

V gene TRBV6-5 combines with J gene TRBJ1-6, with a weak D call TRBD1 (5 bases). This CDR3 is built from 14 residues. CDR1 MNHEY and CDR2 SVGAGI come from the germline V gene. V was pared by 9 bases and J by 9 bases, with 18 bases between. CDR3 coding DNA: TGTGCCAGTACGTGGGACTTTTCAACTTCACCCCTCCACTTT. Translating it yields CASTWDFSTSPLHF.

The chain is built from TRBV29-1 and TRBJ1-4; a possible D gene is TRBD1 (5 bases). V gave up 6 bases and J gave up 13 bases, with 15 bases separating them. The CDR3 has 11 residues. Germline CDR1 SQVTM, CDR2 ANQGSEA. CDR3 DNA sequence: TGCAGCGTGGACGGGGGTTTCAGACTGTTTTTT. It codes for CSVDGGFRLFF.

The V gene is TRBV15, the J gene TRBJ2-2; D gene ambiguous. CDR3 length: 11 residues. V lost 8 bases and J lost 5, with 6 bases in between. The germline V gene encodes CDR1 LNHNV and CDR2 YYDKDF (reference sequence). CDR3 nucleotide sequence: TGTGCCACCGAGATGACCGGGGAGCTGTTTTTT. As protein: CATEMTGELFF.

The table lists this clone with a few counts. The rearrangement joins TRBV6-1 to TRBJ1-3; D is unresolved. CDR1 is MNHNS, CDR2 SASEGT, per germline. V was shortened by 2 bases and J by 5 bases, with 16 bases between the two germline ends. The CDR3 extends over 16 amino acids. CDR3 sequence (DNA): TGTGCCAGCAGTGAACCAGGCCCGGGAGAACGAAACACCATATATTTT. Translated, it gives CASSEPGPGERNTIYF.